What follows is one T cell receptor beta chain and its context. The V gene lost 3 bases and the J gene lost 0 bases, with 8 bases spanning the gap. The CDR3 has 14 residues. Germline V CDR1 and CDR2: LGHNA, YNFKEQ. This sample is part of a study of OX40 agonist ivuxolimab in advanced cancers. At the level of the study: The eligibility criteria allowed prior anti-PD-1, anti-PD-L1 or anti-CTLA-4 therapy, and about 40% had some.

Sequencing was performed with immunoSEQ multiplex PCR; in TCRdb, only in-frame clones are kept and a portion is missing. The sample records about 66,000 clones, 80% to 90% being singletons. The specimen was CD4+ or CD8+ T cells sorted from blood, collected in a trial of the OX40 agonist ivuxolimab. The chain couples TRBV4-2 to TRBJ1-1; tentatively, D is TRBD1 (6 bases). The clonotype comes from an adult with an advanced solid tumor such as melanoma, head and neck, liver or kidney cancer. The CDR3: CASSQGAMNTEAFF. CDR3 coding DNA: TGTGCCAGCAGCCAGGGGGCAATGAACACTGAAGCTTTCTTT.